This T cell receptor beta chain was sequenced in a study of T cell changes during pregnancy in multiple sclerosis. The protocol was immunoSEQ multiplex PCR, while the TCRdb copy is restricted to in-frame clones and leaves out a portion. The sample has more than 55,000 clones; around 90% are singletons. This clone was counted a single time. The TCR was taken from a female donor with multiple sclerosis, enrolled in a pregnancy study. The sequences come from peripheral blood, collected in the third trimester of pregnancy.

Written as DNA, the CDR3 is TGTGCCAGCAGCTTAGTTGCGGGAACCGAGACCCAGTACTTC. It codes for CASSLVAGTETQYF. The rearrangement uses TRBV7-6 and TRBJ2-5; a possible D gene is TRBD2 (6 bases). Looked up from germline, CDR1 is SGHVS and CDR2 is FNYEAQ. V lost 1 base to trimming and J lost 5 bases, with 11 bases between them. This CDR3 has 14 amino acids.